The 7 T cell receptor beta chains in this list originate from one sample, sequenced in a study of radiotherapy plus CTLA-4 blockade in lung cancer. Sequencing used immunoSEQ multiplex PCR; TCRdb keeps in-frame clones, though not all of them. The data show 90,000 to 95,000 clones, about 83% seen once. Material: peripheral blood, obtained from a patient treated with radiotherapy plus ipilimumab. These receptors all come from a human donor with non-small cell lung cancer who had stable disease on radiotherapy plus ipilimumab.

This clone was detected once. The chain combines TRBV10-3 with TRBJ1-1; possibly TRBD1 for D (5 bases). Germline CDR1 and CDR2: ENHRY and SYGVKD. The CDR3 runs 15 residues. Trimming shortened V by 0 bases and J by 1 base, and 9 bases separated the two germline ends. CDR3 residues: CAISESRQGNTEAFF. The CDR3 DNA sequence: TGTGCCATCAGTGAGTCGAGGCAGGGGAACACTGAAGCTTTCTTT.

The chain joins TRBV7-8 to TRBJ1-1; 8 nucleotides line up with TRBD1. Germline V lookup: CDR1 SGHVS, CDR2 FQNEAQ. CDR3 size: 14 residues. With V trimmed by 3 bases and J by 1 base, 1 base remained unmatched. The CDR3 nucleotides read TGTGCCAGCAGCTTGGGACAGGAGAACACTGAAGCTTTCTTT. It is translated as CASSLGQENTEAFF. The full variable domain, rest sourced from reference TRBV7-8 and TRBJ1-1, is GAGVSQSPRYKVAKRGQDVALRCDPISGHVSLFWYQQALGQGPEFLTYFQNEAQLDKSGLPSDRFFAERPEGSVSTLKIQRTQQEDSAVYLCASSLGQENTEAFFGQGTRLTVV.

This chain links TRBV30 with TRBJ1-1; D not certain. Per the germline V gene, CDR1 is GTSNPN and CDR2 is SVGIG (reference sequence). Trimming took 0 bases from V and 1 from J, leaving 9 bases between them. The CDR3 length is 14 residues. The CDR3 region has the DNA TGTGCCTGGAGTGTAGGCAGGAGGAACACTGAAGCTTTCTTT. This codes for CAWSVGRRNTEAFF.

This clone turned up a few times. This chain connects TRBV5-1 to TRBJ2-7; a possible D gene is TRBD1 (5 bases). Germline V gene sequence: CDR1 SGHRS, CDR2 YFSETQ. The CDR3 consists of 16 residues. V dropped 0 bases and J dropped 3 bases, with 16 bases sitting between them. The CDR3 coding sequence is TGCGCCAGCAGCTTGGGTGGGGCAGGTAAACTCTACGAGCAGTACTTC. This codes for CASSLGGAGKLYEQYF.

The chain has TRBV4-1 and TRBJ2-3, with TRBD2 matching over 12 bases. In germline, CDR1 is MGHRA, CDR2 YSYEKL. Trimming removed 2 bases from V and 6 bases from J; junction bases left unmatched: 9. The CDR3 has 17 residues. This CDR3 is CASSQRLAGASGDTQYF. The CDR3 coding sequence is TGCGCCAGCAGCCAAAGACTAGCGGGGGCCTCAGGGGATACGCAGTATTTT.

CDR3 sequence (DNA): TGTGCCAGCAGCGTATTTGAAGTCCCAGATACGCAGTATTTT. This gives the protein CASSVFEVPDTQYF. The genes are TRBV9 and TRBJ2-3; no clear D gene. The length of the CDR3 is 14 residues. With 1 base removed from V and 4 bases from J, the gap between germline ends came to 10 bases. The germline CDR1 and CDR2 sequences are SGDLS and YYNGEE.

The V gene is TRBV11-2, the J gene TRBJ2-1; D possibly matches TRBD1 or TRBD2 (5 bases each). The germline V gene encodes CDR1 SGHAT and CDR2 FQNNGV. The CDR3 is 14 amino acids. The V end lost 1 base, the J end lost 7 bases, and 11 bases lay between the germline ends. Here the CDR3 DNA reads TGTGCCAGCAGCTTAGTCTCGGGGCGGAATGAGCAGTTCTTC. Encoded protein: CASSLVSGRNEQFF.